This TCR beta chain was captured in a study of blood T cell repertoires in COVID-19. This study enrolled people aged 18 to 89 from about two dozen US geographic areas. A COVID-19 case was met by exposed participants within 2 weeks before study entry. Original data processing: Reference gene primer amplification yielded estimated nucleated cell counts. TCRdb keeps only in-frame clones here, not all; method: immunoSEQ multiplex PCR. That table supplies the V and J calls and clone size; D and trimming were determined from the DNA. The table records 220,000 or so clones, roughly 90% of them present only once. The clonotype was recovered from a man aged 25-40 years who had been exposed to COVID-19. The sequenced material came from PBMCs or T cells enriched from blood (not recorded which).

The CDR3, as DNA: TGTGCCAGCAGTCAACAGGGGCGCGAGCAGTACTTC. Amino acids: CASSQQGREQYF. The rearrangement uses TRBV27 and TRBJ2-7, with TRBD1 matching 7 bases. This CDR3 is 12 amino acids long. Germline CDR1 and CDR2: MNHEY and SMNVEV (reference sequence). The V gene end was trimmed by 5 bases and the J gene end by 6 bases; junction bases not matched to a gene: 4.